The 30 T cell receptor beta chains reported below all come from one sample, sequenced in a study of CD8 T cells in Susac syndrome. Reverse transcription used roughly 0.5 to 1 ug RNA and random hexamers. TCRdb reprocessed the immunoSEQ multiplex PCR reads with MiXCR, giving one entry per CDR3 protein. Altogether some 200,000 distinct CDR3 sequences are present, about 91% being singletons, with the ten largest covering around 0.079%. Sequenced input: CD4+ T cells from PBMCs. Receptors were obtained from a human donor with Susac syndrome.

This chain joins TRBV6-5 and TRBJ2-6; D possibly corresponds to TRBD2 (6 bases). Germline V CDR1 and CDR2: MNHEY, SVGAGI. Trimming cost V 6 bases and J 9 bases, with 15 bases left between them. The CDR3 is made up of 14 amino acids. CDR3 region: CASSQTSFFNVLTF. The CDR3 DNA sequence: TGTGCCAGCAGCCAAACTAGCTTCTTCAACGTCCTGACTTTC.

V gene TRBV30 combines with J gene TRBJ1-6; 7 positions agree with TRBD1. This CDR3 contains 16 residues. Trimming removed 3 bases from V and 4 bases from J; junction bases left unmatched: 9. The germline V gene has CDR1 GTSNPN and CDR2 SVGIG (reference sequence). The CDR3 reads CAWRAEQGRYNSPLHF. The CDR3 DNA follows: TGTGCCTGGAGGGCTGAACAGGGGCGATATAATTCACCCCTCCACTTT.

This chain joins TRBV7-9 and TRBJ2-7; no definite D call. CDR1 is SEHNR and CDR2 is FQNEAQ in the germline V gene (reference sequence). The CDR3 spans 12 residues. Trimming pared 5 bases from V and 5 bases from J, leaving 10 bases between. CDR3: CASSRRQDEQYF. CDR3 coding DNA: TGTGCCAGCAGCCGCCGTCAGGACGAGCAGTACTTC.

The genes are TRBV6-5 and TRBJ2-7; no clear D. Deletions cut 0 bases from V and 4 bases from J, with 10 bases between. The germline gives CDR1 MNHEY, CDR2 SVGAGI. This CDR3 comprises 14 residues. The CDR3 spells CASSYSSGQYEQYF. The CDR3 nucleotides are TGTGCCAGCAGTTACTCGAGTGGCCAATACGAGCAGTACTTC.

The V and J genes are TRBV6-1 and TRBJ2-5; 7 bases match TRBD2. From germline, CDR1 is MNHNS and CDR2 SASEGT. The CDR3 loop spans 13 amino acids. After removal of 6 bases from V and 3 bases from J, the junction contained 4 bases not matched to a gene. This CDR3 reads CASRPSGEETQYF. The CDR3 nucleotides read TGTGCCAGCAGACCTAGCGGAGAAGAGACCCAGTACTTC.

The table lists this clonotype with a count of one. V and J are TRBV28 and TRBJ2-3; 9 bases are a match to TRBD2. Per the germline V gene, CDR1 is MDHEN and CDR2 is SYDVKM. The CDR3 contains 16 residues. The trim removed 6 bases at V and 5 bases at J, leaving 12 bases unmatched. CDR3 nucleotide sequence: TGTGCCAGCAGATCCTATAGCGGGAGAGGTGAAGATACGCAGTATTTT. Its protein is CASRSYSGRGEDTQYF. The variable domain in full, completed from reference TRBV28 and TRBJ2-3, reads DVKVTQSSRYLVKRTGEKVFLECVQDMDHENMFWYRQDPGLGLRLIYFSYDVKMKEKGDIPEGYSVSREKKERFSLILESASTNQTSMYLCASRSYSGRGEDTQYFGPGTRLTVL.

The CDR3 protein is CASSLKIQETQYF. CDR3 coding DNA: TGTGCCAGCAGCTTGAAGATCCAAGAGACCCAGTACTTC. The rearrangement links TRBV7-8 to TRBJ2-5; D remains ambiguous. The CDR3 loop spans 13 amino acids. Germline V lookup: CDR1 SGHVS, CDR2 FQNEAQ. Trimming shortened V by 3 bases and J by 1 base, and 6 bases separated the two germline ends.

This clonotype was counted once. DNA of the CDR3: TGTGCCAGCAGCTTGAATCCGGAGACCCAGTACTTC. It specifies CASSLNPETQYF. V and J are TRBV5-6 and TRBJ2-5; D ambiguous. Trimming removed 1 base from V and 5 bases from J, with 6 bases in between. CDR3 size: 12 residues. From germline, CDR1 is SGHDT and CDR2 YYEEEE.

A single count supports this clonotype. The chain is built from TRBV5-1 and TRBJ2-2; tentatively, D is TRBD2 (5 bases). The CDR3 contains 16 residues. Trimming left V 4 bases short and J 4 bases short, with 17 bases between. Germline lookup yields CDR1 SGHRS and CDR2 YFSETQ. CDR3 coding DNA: TGCGCCAGCAGCAGGCAACTAGATTTAAGCACCGGGGAGCTGTTTTTT. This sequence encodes CASSRQLDLSTGELFF.

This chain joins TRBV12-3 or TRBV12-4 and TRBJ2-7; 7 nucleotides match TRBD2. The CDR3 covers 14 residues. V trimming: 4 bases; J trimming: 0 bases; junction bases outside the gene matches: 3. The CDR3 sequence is CASSWGGVSYEQYF. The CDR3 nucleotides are TGTGCCAGCAGTTGGGGGGGGGTCTCCTACGAGCAGTACTTC.

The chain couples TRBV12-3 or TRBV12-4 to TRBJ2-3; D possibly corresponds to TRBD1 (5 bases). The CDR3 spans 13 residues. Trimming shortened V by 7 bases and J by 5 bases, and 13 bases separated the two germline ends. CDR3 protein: CASTRDREDTQYF. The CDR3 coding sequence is TGTGCCAGCACCAGGGATAGGGAAGATACGCAGTATTTT.

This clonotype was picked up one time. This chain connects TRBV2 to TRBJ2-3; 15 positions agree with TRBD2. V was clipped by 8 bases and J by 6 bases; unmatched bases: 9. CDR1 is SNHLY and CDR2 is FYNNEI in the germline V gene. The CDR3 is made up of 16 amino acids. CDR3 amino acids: CASGLGTSGGMDTQYF. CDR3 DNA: TGTGCCAGCGGCCTAGGGACTAGCGGGGGGATGGATACGCAGTATTTT.

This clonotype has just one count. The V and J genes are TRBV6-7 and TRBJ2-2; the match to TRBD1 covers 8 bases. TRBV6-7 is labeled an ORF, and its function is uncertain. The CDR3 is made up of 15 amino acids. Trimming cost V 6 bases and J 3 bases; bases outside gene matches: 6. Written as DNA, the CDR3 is TGTGCCAGCAGCCAGGGACAGGTCTACACCGGGGAGCTGTTTTTT. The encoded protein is CASSQGQVYTGELFF.

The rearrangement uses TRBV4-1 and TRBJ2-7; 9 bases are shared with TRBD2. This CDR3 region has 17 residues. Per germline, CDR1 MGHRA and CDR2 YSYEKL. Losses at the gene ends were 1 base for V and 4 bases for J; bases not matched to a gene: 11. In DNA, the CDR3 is TGCGCCAGCAGCCAAGTAAGCGGGGGGCCTTCGCGGTACGAGCAGTACTTC. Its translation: CASSQVSGGPSRYEQYF.

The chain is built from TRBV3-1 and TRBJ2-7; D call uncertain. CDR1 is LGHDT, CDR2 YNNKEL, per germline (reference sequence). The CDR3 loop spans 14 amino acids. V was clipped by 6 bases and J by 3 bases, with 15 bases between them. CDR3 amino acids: CASSRQVTNYEQYF. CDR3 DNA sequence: TGTGCCAGCAGTCGGCAAGTTACGAACTACGAGCAGTACTTC.

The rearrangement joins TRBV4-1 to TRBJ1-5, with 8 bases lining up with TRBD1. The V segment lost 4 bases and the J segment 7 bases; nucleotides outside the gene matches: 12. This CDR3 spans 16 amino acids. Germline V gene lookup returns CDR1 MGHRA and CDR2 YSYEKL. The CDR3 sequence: CASSPGQGMRRQPQHF. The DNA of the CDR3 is TGCGCCAGCAGCCCCGGACAGGGAATGAGGAGGCAGCCCCAGCATTTT.

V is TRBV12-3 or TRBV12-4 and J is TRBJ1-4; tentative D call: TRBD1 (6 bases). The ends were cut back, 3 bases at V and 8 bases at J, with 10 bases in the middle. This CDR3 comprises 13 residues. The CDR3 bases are TGTGCCAGCAGTTTGGACAGCCGGGAAAAACTGTTTTTT. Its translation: CASSLDSREKLFF.

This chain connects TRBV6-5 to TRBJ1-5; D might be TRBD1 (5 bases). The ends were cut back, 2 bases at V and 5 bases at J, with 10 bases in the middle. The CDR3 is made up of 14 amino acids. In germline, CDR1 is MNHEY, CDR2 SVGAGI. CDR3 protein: CASSYGSRDQPQHF. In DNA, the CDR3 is TGTGCCAGCAGTTACGGGAGCAGGGATCAGCCCCAGCATTTT.

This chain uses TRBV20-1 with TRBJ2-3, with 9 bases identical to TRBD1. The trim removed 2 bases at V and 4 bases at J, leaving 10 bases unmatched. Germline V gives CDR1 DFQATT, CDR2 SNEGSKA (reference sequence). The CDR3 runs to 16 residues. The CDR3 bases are TGCAGTGCTAGACGACCCGGGACAGGGAGATCAGATACGCAGTATTTT. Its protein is CSARRPGTGRSDTQYF.

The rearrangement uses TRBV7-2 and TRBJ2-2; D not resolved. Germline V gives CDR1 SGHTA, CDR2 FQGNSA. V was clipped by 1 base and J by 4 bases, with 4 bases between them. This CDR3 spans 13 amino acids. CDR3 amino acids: CASSLGSTGELFF. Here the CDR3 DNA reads TGTGCCAGCAGCTTAGGCTCCACCGGGGAGCTGTTTTTT.

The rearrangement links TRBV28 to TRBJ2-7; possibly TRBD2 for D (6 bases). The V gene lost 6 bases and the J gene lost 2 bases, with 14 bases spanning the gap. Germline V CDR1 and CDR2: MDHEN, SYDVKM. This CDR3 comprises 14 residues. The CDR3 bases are TGTGCCAGCAGCCTATCCGGGGAGGCCTACGAGCAGTACTTC. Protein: CASSLSGEAYEQYF.

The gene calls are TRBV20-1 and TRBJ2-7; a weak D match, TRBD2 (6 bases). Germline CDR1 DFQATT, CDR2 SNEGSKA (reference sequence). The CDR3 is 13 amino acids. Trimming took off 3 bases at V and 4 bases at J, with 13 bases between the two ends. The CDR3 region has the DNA TGCAGTGCTAGCCCAACGGGGGTATACGAGCAGTACTTC. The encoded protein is CSASPTGVYEQYF.

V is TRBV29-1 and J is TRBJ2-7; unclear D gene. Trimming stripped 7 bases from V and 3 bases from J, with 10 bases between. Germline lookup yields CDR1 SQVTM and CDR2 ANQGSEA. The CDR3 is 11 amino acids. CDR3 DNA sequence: TGCAGCGCGCGCGAGTACTACGAGCAGTACTTC. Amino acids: CSAREYYEQYF.

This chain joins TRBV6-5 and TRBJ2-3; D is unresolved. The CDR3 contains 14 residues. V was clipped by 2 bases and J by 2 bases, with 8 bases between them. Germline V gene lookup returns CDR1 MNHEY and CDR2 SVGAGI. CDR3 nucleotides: TGTGCCAGCAGTTACAATCTGAACACAGATACGCAGTATTTT. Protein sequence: CASSYNLNTDTQYF.

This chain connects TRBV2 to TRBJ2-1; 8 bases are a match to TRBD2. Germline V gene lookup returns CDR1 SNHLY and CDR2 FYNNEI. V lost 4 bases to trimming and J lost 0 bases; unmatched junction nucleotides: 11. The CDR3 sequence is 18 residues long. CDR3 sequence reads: CASSGLGGGTSSYNEQFF. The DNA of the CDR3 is TGTGCCAGCAGTGGCCTGGGGGGCGGGACTAGCTCCTACAATGAGCAGTTCTTC. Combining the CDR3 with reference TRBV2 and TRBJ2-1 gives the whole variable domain EPEVTQTPSHQVTQMGQEVILRCVPISNHLYFYWYRQILGQKVEFLVSFYNNEISEKSEIFDDQFSVERPDGSNFTLKIRSTKLEDSAMYFCASSGLGGGTSSYNEQFFGPGTRLTVL.

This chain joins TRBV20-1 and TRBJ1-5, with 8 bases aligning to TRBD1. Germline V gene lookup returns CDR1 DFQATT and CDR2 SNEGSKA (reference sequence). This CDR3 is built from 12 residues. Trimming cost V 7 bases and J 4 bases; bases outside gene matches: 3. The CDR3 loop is CSVRTGNQPQHF. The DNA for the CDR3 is TGCAGTGTAAGGACAGGGAATCAGCCCCAGCATTTT.

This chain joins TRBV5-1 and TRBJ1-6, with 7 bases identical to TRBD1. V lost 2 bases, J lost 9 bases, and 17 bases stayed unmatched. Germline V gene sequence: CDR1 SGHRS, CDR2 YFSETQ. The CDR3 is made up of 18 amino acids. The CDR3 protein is CASSFVFQGGSAGSPLHF. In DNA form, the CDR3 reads TGCGCCAGCAGCTTTGTGTTCCAGGGGGGAAGCGCAGGTTCACCCCTCCACTTT.

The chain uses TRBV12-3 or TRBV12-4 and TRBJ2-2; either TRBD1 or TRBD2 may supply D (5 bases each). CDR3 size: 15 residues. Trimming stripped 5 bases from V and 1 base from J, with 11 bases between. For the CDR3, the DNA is TGTGCCAGCAGTAGGGGAAGCGGGAACACCGGGGAGCTGTTTTTT. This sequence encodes CASSRGSGNTGELFF.

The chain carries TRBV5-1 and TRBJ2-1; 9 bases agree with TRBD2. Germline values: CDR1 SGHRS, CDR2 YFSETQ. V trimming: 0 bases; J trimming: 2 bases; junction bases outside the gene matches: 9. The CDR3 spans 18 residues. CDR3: CASSLVYSGGLTYNEQFF. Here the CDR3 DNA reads TGCGCCAGCAGCTTGGTTTATAGCGGGGGACTCACCTACAATGAGCAGTTCTTC.

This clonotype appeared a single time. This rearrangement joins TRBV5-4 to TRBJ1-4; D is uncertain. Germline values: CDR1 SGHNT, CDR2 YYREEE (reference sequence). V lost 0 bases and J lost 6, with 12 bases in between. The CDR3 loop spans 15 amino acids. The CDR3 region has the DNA TGTGCCAGCAGCTTGGATGGCCGGGTAGATGAAAAACTGTTTTTT. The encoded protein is CASSLDGRVDEKLFF.